The table lists the clone carrying this T cell receptor (beta chain) with many counts. The sample belongs to a study of molecular identifiers for immune sequencing clone quantification. Germline values: CDR1 MNHEY, CDR2 SMNVEV (reference sequence). The CDR3 has 15 amino acids. Trimming took off 5 bases at V and 5 bases at J, with 17 bases between the two ends. It was with previously described methods and listed TCR primers that bulk TCR libraries were made. TCRdb called the PCR reads again in MiXCR, with one record for every CDR3 protein. The sample lists some 320,000 distinct CDR3 sequences; about a fifth were seen once. Naive CD8 T cells were sorted, and the gate applied was CD8+CD4-CCR7+CD45RA+.

Sequenced input: naive CD8+ T cells from blood, with Jurkat cell RNA spiked in. Subset described: FACS-sorted CD8+CD4-CCR7+CD45RA+ naive T cells. This chain links TRBV27 with TRBJ2-3; TRBD1 might be the D (7 bases). This sequence was found in a human donor in good health. Some libraries in this study had Jurkat cell RNA spiked in. CDR3 in amino acids: CASSPWTGGRDTQYF. The CDR3 DNA follows: TGTGCCAGCAGTCCCTGGACAGGAGGGAGAGATACGCAGTATTTT.